This record covers a single TCR beta chain. This sample is part of a study of blood T cell repertoires in COVID-19. Across the study: Donors in the United States, Italy and Spain gave samples during acute or convalescent COVID-19. In each case, the material was cDNA or gDNA derived from T cells, B-cell-depleted T cells, or PBMCs.

In the authors' methods: Reference gene primers were amplified, and this amplification served to estimate nucleated cell counts. Some clones are missing from TCRdb's copy, which holds only in-frame ones; the method was immunoSEQ multiplex PCR. The D gene and trimming were derived from the DNA, and the V and J assignments and clone size from that table. Found here are around 140,000 clones, more than 75% of them singletons; the top ten hold 30% to 45%. Deletions cut 8 bases from V and 0 bases from J, with 10 bases between. The CDR3 spans 13 residues. Germline CDR1 and CDR2: MNHEY and SVGAGI. This TCR was recovered from a man aged 50 to 59 who had recovered from COVID-19. The chain has TRBV6-5 and TRBJ1-1, with D perhaps TRBD1 (5 bases). The specimen was peripheral blood. The CDR3 here is CASSDTMNTEAFF. The CDR3 DNA sequence: TGTGCCAGCTCGGACACGATGAACACTGAAGCTTTCTTT.